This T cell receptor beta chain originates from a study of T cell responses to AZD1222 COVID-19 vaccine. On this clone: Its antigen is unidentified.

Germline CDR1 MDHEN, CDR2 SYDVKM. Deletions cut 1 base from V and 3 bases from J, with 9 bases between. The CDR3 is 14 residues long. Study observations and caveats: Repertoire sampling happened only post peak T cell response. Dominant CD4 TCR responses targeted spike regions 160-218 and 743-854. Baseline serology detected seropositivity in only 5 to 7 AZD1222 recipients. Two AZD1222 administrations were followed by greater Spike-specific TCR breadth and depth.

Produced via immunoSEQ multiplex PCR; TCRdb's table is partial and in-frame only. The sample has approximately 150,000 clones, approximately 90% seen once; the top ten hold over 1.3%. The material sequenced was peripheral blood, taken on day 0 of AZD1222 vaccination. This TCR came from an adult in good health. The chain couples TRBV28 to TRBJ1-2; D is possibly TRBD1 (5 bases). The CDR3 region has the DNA TGTGCCAGCAGTTTATTGGGCAGGGACTATGGCTACACCTTC. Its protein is CASSLLGRDYGYTF.